A single sample is the source of the 14 T cell receptor beta chains below, sequenced in a study of blood T cell repertoires in COVID-19. Only in-frame clones appear in the TCRdb table, and some are missing; sequencing was by immunoSEQ multiplex PCR. This table holds approximately 130,000 clones, around 78% found once. The sample comprised peripheral blood. Receptors were obtained from a human donor in a cohort sampled during active COVID-19.

This clone turned up a few times. The chain is built from TRBV2 and TRBJ1-6; 7 bases are a match to TRBD1. Germline assignment: CDR1 SNHLY and CDR2 FYNNEI. The junction had 6 bases not matched to a gene; V was cut back by 4 bases and J by 9 bases. The CDR3 covers 14 residues. CDR3 bases: TGTGCCAGCAGTGGGGCCACAGGGGTTTCACCCCTCCACTTT. Protein product: CASSGATGVSPLHF.

This clone showed up just once. The CDR3 here is CATSDLNSYQPQHF. In nucleotides, the CDR3 is TGTGCCACCAGTGATTTAAACAGTTATCAGCCCCAGCATTTT. The rearrangement joins TRBV24-1 to TRBJ1-5; D not certain. V dropped 1 base and J dropped 5 bases, with 8 bases sitting between them. The CDR3 has 14 amino acids. Per germline, CDR1 KGHDR and CDR2 SFDVKD.

The CDR3 sequence: CASSFGSERQPQHF. The CDR3 DNA sequence: TGTGCCAGCAGCTTTGGGTCAGAGAGGCAGCCCCAGCATTTT. This chain uses TRBV5-5 with TRBJ1-5; D not certain. The ends were cut back, 2 bases at V and 7 bases at J, with 13 bases in the middle. This CDR3 has 14 amino acids. Germline CDR1 SGHKS, CDR2 YYEKEE (reference sequence).

The chain couples TRBV5-1 to TRBJ2-7, with 9 bases aligning to TRBD2. This CDR3 has 17 residues. Germline assignment: CDR1 SGHRS and CDR2 YFSETQ. The V segment lost 0 bases and the J segment 2 bases; nucleotides outside the gene matches: 9. The CDR3 nucleotides read TGCGCCAGCAGCTTGGTCTATGCGACTAGCGGTACCTACGAGCAGTACTTC. Residues: CASSLVYATSGTYEQYF.

This clone is a singleton in its sample. The CDR3 DNA reads as TGTGCCAGCAGTCCAACACGGGGGACAGACTACGAGCAGTACTTC. It is translated as CASSPTRGTDYEQYF. The V and J genes are TRBV6-5 and TRBJ2-7; TRBD1 might be the D (7 bases). Germline V gene sequence: CDR1 MNHEY, CDR2 SVGAGI. V was pared by 5 bases and J by 3 bases, with 17 bases between. The CDR3 has 15 residues.

The V and J genes are TRBV27 and TRBJ2-3, with TRBD2 matching 9 bases. Germline values: CDR1 MNHEY, CDR2 SMNVEV (reference sequence). J was trimmed by 2 bases and V by 0 bases; bases with no gene match: 6. The CDR3 contains 17 residues. CDR3 sequence: CASSLSGRGGLTDTQYF. For the CDR3, the DNA is TGTGCCAGCAGTTTATCGGGGCGGGGGGGCCTCACAGATACGCAGTATTTT.

The genes are TRBV6-6 and TRBJ1-6, with no clear D. CDR1 MNHNY and CDR2 SVGAGI come from the germline V gene (reference sequence). The CDR3 sequence is 16 residues long. V was trimmed by 5 bases and J by 15 bases, leaving 26 bases between them. In DNA, the CDR3 is TGTGCCAGCAGTACCGAACAGAGCTCCCTCTTTTGGCACCTCCACTTT. It specifies CASSTEQSSLFWHLHF.

This chain links TRBV18 with TRBJ1-4, with 7 bases that match TRBD1. CDR1 KGHSH and CDR2 LQKENI come from the germline V gene. The CDR3 loop spans 15 amino acids. Unmatched junction bases numbered 4, after V lost 3 bases and J lost 3 bases. Here the CDR3 DNA reads TGTGCCAGCTCACCCCAGACAGGGCCTAATGAAAAACTGTTTTTT. Its protein product is CASSPQTGPNEKLFF.

This clone has more than one count but fewer than ten. The CDR3 loop reads CASKGQIYEQYF. The CDR3, as DNA: TGTGCCAGCAAGGGACAGATCTACGAGCAGTACTTC. This rearrangement joins TRBV2 to TRBJ2-7, with 7 nucleotides matching TRBD1. Losses at the gene ends were 7 bases for V and 3 bases for J; bases not matched to a gene: 3. The germline V gene encodes CDR1 SNHLY and CDR2 FYNNEI. The CDR3 runs to 12 residues.

The table lists this clone with a count of one. The genes are TRBV6-1 and TRBJ1-3; D not certain. The length of the CDR3 is 13 residues. Trimming took off 3 bases at V and 0 bases at J, with 3 bases between the two ends. Germline CDR1 is MNHNS and CDR2 is SASEGT. For the CDR3, the DNA is TGTGCCAGCAGTGAGAGCTCTGGAAACACCATATATTTT. Translating it yields CASSESSGNTIYF.

Only one count was recorded for this clone. This rearrangement joins TRBV6-5 to TRBJ1-2, with 7 bases aligning to TRBD1. CDR3 length: 15 residues. V lost 2 bases to trimming and J lost 4 bases; unmatched junction nucleotides: 7. Germline lookup yields CDR1 MNHEY and CDR2 SVGAGI. Here the CDR3 DNA reads TGTGCCAGCAGTTACCTAGGGGGCGCTTTCTATGGCTACACCTTC. Translation gives CASSYLGGAFYGYTF.

This rearrangement joins TRBV19 to TRBJ1-2; possible D gene TRBD1, 5 bases. The CDR3 extends over 14 amino acids. Germline V gene lookup returns CDR1 LNHDA and CDR2 SQIVND (reference sequence). Trimming stripped 4 bases from V and 0 bases from J, with 9 bases between. The CDR3 sequence: CASSTTATNYGYTF. CDR3 DNA: TGTGCCAGTAGTACGACAGCAACTAACTATGGCTACACCTTC.

V gene TRBV10-1 combines with J gene TRBJ2-7, with D possibly being TRBD1 (5 bases). This CDR3 contains 15 residues. Germline values: CDR1 WNHNN, CDR2 SYGVQD (reference sequence). V dropped 2 bases and J dropped 5 bases, with 16 bases sitting between them. The CDR3 bases are TGCGCCAGCAGTGAGGGGCAGGGAAGGTTGGACGAGCAGTACTTC. Protein product: CASSEGQGRLDEQYF.

A few counts support this clone. This chain connects TRBV11-2 to TRBJ2-3; possible D gene TRBD2, 6 bases. The CDR3 has 15 residues. The V gene lost 1 base and the J gene lost 2 bases, with 10 bases spanning the gap. Looked up from germline, CDR1 is SGHAT and CDR2 is FQNNGV. The CDR3 reads CASSLVRGLTDTQYF. The CDR3 DNA sequence: TGTGCCAGCAGCTTAGTGCGGGGACTCACAGATACGCAGTATTTT.